A selection of T cell receptor beta chains follows, all from one sample in a study of T cells in Graves' hyperthyroidism and ophthalmopathy. TCRdb redid the calling of the multiplex PCR reads with MiXCR, one entry per CDR3 protein. The repertoire holds about 620,000 distinct CDR3 sequences, with about 17% as singletons. Sequencing was performed on blood. The origin of the receptors is a woman in her 30s with Graves' hyperthyroidism. Both conserved end residues are part of each CDR3. Fields, in order: J gene, CDR3 length, V gene, clone size, D gene, CDR3 DNA, CDR3 protein. The D gene is left open where the match is weak. Clone size, where shown, is once, few, many, or a class for clones that have expanded.

>TRBJ2-1|15|TRBV4-1|few|TRBD2
TGCGCCAGCAGCCGGACTTGGACTAGGGACGATGAGCAGTTCTTC
CASSRTWTRDDEQFF
>TRBJ2-5|14|TRBV27|many|-
TGTGCCAGCAGTTTAGTACAGGGGAGGGCGGCCCAGTACTTC
CASSLVQGRAAQYF
>TRBJ2-7|15|TRBV6-2/TRBV6-3|many|-
TGTGCCAGCAGCGCGGACAGCCTTCAATACTACGAGCAGTACTTC
CASSADSLQYYEQYF
>TRBJ2-7|15|TRBV20-1|few|TRBD2
TGCAGTGCCGCGACTAGCGGGAGGGGTTCCTACGAGCAGTACTTC
CSAATSGRGSYEQYF
>TRBJ1-3|14|TRBV5-1|-|-
TGCGCCAGCAGCCCAGGCCCGGGGGGAAACACCATATATTTT
CASSPGPGGNTIYF
>TRBJ2-1|12|TRBV12-3/TRBV12-4|-|-
TGTGCCAGCGGCCGGGGGGCTGATGAGCAGTTCTTC
CASGRGADEQFF
>TRBJ1-2|13|TRBV5-5|-|-
TGTGCCAGCAGCTTTACCCCTGGCTATGGCTACACCTTC
CASSFTPGYGYTF
>TRBJ2-7|18|TRBV5-5|-|-
TGTGCCAGCAGCTTGTGGGGGGGCTTAAAAAGGGACAACTACGAGCAGTACTTC
CASSLWGGLKRDNYEQYF
>TRBJ1-4|13|TRBV29-1|-|-
TGCAGCGTTGAAGCGGGGCCTAATGAAAAACTGTTTTTT
CSVEAGPNEKLFF
>TRBJ1-2|14|TRBV6-6|few|-
TGTGCCAGCAGTTACACGGGACGGACAAATGGCTACACCTTC
CASSYTGRTNGYTF
>TRBJ1-5|16|TRBV6-2/TRBV6-3|many|-
TGTGCCAGCAGTTCCCCACGGGGGGAAATGAATCAGCCCCAGCATTTT
CASSSPRGEMNQPQHF
>TRBJ2-5|14|TRBV20-1|many|-
TGCAGTGCTAGACCGGGACGGCCCAAAGAGACCCAGTACTTC
CSARPGRPKETQYF
>TRBJ2-1|17|TRBV25-1|-|TRBD2
TGTGCCAGCAGTGGGGGGGGACTAGCGGGAGCTGTGAATGAGCAGTTCTTC
CASSGGGLAGAVNEQFF
>TRBJ2-1|14|TRBV28|-|TRBD2
TGTGCCAGCGGACCAGCGGGAGGGTACAATGAGCAGTTCTTC
CASGPAGGYNEQFF
>TRBJ2-5|12|TRBV27|many|-
TGTGCCAGCACAGGACACGGAGAGACCCAGTACTTC
CASTGHGETQYF
>TRBJ2-1|15|TRBV5-1|many|-
TGCGCCAGCAGCTTGGCCACGGGAGTCTCCAATGAGCAGTTCTTC
CASSLATGVSNEQFF
>TRBJ2-7|13|TRBV4-1|many|TRBD1
TGCGCCAGCGGGGGGGACAGGGGCTACGAGCAGTACTTC
CASGGDRGYEQYF
>TRBJ1-1|13|TRBV18|many|-
TGTGCCAGCTCATCAGCCCGGGACACTGAAGCTTTCTTT
CASSSARDTEAFF
>TRBJ2-7|13|TRBV30|few|TRBD2
TGTGCCTGGGATTTCGTGGCGGGAGTCGAGCAGTACTTC
CAWDFVAGVEQYF
>TRBJ2-5|14|TRBV19|-|TRBD1
TGTGCCCTACCCCACAGGGGAGTTTGGGAGACCCAGTACTTC
CALPHRGVWETQYF
>TRBJ2-1|16|TRBV11-3|-|-
TGTGCCAGCAGCTTAGGAATCCGCAGGGACTACAATGAGCAGTTCTTC
CASSLGIRRDYNEQFF
>TRBJ2-7|14|TRBV12-3/TRBV12-4|-|-
TGTGCCAGCAGGGACGGACGCTACCAGTACGAGCAGTACTTC
CASRDGRYQYEQYF
>TRBJ2-2|17|TRBV6-2/TRBV6-3|few|TRBD1
TGTGCCAGCAGTTACTCCGTCGACAGGGCGGACACCGGGGAGCTGTTTTTT
CASSYSVDRADTGELFF
>TRBJ2-1|15|TRBV11-2|-|TRBD2
TGTGCCAGCAGCTTAGATCCGGGAGGCTACAATGAGCAGTTCTTC
CASSLDPGGYNEQFF
>TRBJ1-2|14|TRBV20-1|few|-
TGCAGTGCTAGAGATAAAAGAAGAAACTATGGCTACACCTTC
CSARDKRRNYGYTF
>TRBJ1-3|15|TRBV27|-|-
TGTGCCAGCAGTTTAGACGGATACTCTGGAAACACCATATATTTT
CASSLDGYSGNTIYF